The T cell receptor beta chain under discussion was sequenced for a study of blood T cell repertoires in COVID-19. This CDR3 is 17 amino acids long. V lost 2 bases, J lost 4 bases, and 20 bases lay in between. Germline CDR1 reads MNHEY; CDR2 reads SVGEGT. Produced via immunoSEQ multiplex PCR; TCRdb's table is partial and in-frame only. The sample contains some 110,000 clones, about 90% of which appear only once. This sequence originates from a human donor in a cohort sampled during active COVID-19. Source material: peripheral blood. The chain is built from TRBV6-2 or TRBV6-3 and TRBJ1-1, with a possible D match to TRBD1 (6 bases). DNA for the CDR3: TGTGCCAGCAGTTACCCTCCGGGGGGGCATCTTAGCACTGAAGCTTTCTTT. This gives the protein CASSYPPGGHLSTEAFF.